The sequence of this T cell receptor beta chain was determined in a study of blood T cell repertoires in COVID-19. Here immunoSEQ multiplex PCR was the method, and the copy in TCRdb shows in-frame clones only, minus some. The sample has hundreds of thousands of clones, roughly 86% seen once. The germline CDR1 and CDR2 sequences are SGHRS and YFSETQ. V lost 5 bases to trimming and J lost 2 bases, with 8 bases between them. The length of the CDR3 is 13 residues. The gene calls are TRBV5-1 and TRBJ2-1, with D possibly matching TRBD1 (5 bases). The receptor comes from a woman aged 25 to 39 with COVID-19, enrolled during active disease. The sample taken for sequencing was peripheral blood. CDR3 bases: TGCGCCAGCAGGCAGGGTGCCTACAATGAGCAGTTCTTC. Its translation: CASRQGAYNEQFF.